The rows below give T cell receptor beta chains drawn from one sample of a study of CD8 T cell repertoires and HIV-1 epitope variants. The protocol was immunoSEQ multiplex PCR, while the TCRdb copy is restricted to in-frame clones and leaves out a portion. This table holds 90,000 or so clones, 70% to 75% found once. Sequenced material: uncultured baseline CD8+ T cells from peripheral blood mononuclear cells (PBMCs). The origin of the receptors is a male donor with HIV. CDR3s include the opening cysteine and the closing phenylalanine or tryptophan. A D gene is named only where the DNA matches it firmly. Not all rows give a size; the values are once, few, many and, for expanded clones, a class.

TGCAGTGCTAGAGTTAGGGAGACCCAGTACTTC CSARVRETQYF few TRBV20-1 11 NA TRBJ2-5
TGTGCCTGGACTAGTGGAACGGGAGATTCACCCCTCCACTTT CAWTSGTGDSPLHF NA TRBV30 14 NA TRBJ1-6
TGTGCCAGCCGGGACAGGGTCCTCGGAAACACCATATATTTT CASRDRVLGNTIYF NA TRBV6-5 14 TRBD1 TRBJ1-3
TGCGCCAGCAAGTACCTCCTGCACGGGGCCAACGTCCTGACTTTC CASKYLLHGANVLTF NA TRBV5-1 15 NA TRBJ2-6
TGTGCCAGCAGCGAAGCGGGGAATAGAGCTTTCTTT CASSEAGNRAFF NA TRBV5-4 12 NA TRBJ1-1
TGTGCCAGCAGTTCTCGGGCTTTGCAGGGAGGAGAAAAACTGTTTTTT CASSSRALQGGEKLFF NA TRBV27 16 NA TRBJ1-4
TGTGCCAGCAAAGGGGAAACTGAAGCTTTCTTT CASKGETEAFF once TRBV9 11 NA TRBJ1-1
TGTGCCAGCAGCCCGGAGGCGAGACTAGAGTTCTTC CASSPEARLEFF once TRBV7-9 12 NA TRBJ2-1
TGTGCCATCAGTGAGCCCGGACAGGGGTGGGGGTATGGCTACACCTTC CAISEPGQGWGYGYTF few TRBV10-3 16 TRBD1 TRBJ1-2
TGTGCCAGCAGTCCTAGCGGGAGGGAGTACGAGCAGTACTTC CASSPSGREYEQYF NA TRBV6-5 14 TRBD2 TRBJ2-7
TGTGCCAGCAGCACAAGGGGGGGTTTTAACTACAATGAGCAGTTCTTC CASSTRGGFNYNEQFF NA TRBV7-9 16 NA TRBJ2-1
TGTGCCAGCAGTTACGTTGGGGGTTTTGACACAGATACGCAGTATTTT CASSYVGGFDTDTQYF NA TRBV6-5 16 NA TRBJ2-3
TGTGCCAGCAGCTTAGTACCAGGAGGTGGCTACACCTTC CASSLVPGGGYTF NA TRBV11-2 13 NA TRBJ1-2
TGTGCCAGCAGTTTTGGACTAGCGGTCCAAGAGACCCAGTACTTC CASSFGLAVQETQYF NA TRBV6-6 15 TRBD2 TRBJ2-5
TGTGCCAGCAGCACTCGGACAGGGGGGAATGAAAAACTGTTTTTT CASSTRTGGNEKLFF NA TRBV5-4 15 TRBD1 TRBJ1-4
TGTGCCTGGGGTACAGGGGAGCTGAAAGCTTTCTTT CAWGTGELKAFF NA TRBV30 12 TRBD1 TRBJ1-1
TGTGCCAGCAGTTCGGCAGGGGGCGACTATGGCTACACCTTC CASSSAGGDYGYTF NA TRBV27 14 TRBD1 TRBJ1-2
TGTGCCAGCAGTCCCTACGGGGTTGGGGATATCAATGAGCAGTTCTTC CASSPYGVGDINEQFF NA TRBV27 16 NA TRBJ2-1
TGTGCCAGCAGCCCCATGAGACAGGAGCAGTTCTTC CASSPMRQEQFF NA TRBV6-1 12 NA TRBJ2-1
TGTGCCAGCAGCTTAGTGGGGGGGAGAAGCACTGAAGCTTTCTTT CASSLVGGRSTEAFF NA TRBV7-2 15 NA TRBJ1-1
TGTGCCAGCAGGACCCCGGGACAGGGGACCTACGAGCAGTACTTC CASRTPGQGTYEQYF once TRBV6-5 15 TRBD1 TRBJ2-7
TGTGCCAGCAGCCTTTCGACAGGGGCACCCTATGGCTACACCTTC CASSLSTGAPYGYTF NA TRBV9 15 TRBD1 TRBJ1-2
TGCGCCAGCAGCCAAGTTTGGGGAATCGGGGAGCTGTTTTTT CASSQVWGIGELFF NA TRBV4-3 14 NA TRBJ2-2
TGTGCCAGCAGTTTACTAGCGGGAGAAAACGAGCAGTACTTC CASSLLAGENEQYF NA TRBV27 14 TRBD2 TRBJ2-7
TGTGCCAGCTCACCACAGCGGACAGGGGGACTGCCAGATACGCAGTATTTT CASSPQRTGGLPDTQYF NA TRBV18 17 TRBD1 TRBJ2-3
TGCAGCGTTGAAGATAGGGGCCGCCCTACCTTTCGGGGCTACACCTTC CSVEDRGRPTFRGYTF NA TRBV29-1 16 NA TRBJ1-2
TGTGCCAGCAATTCCGGCCTCGAGAGGGTGAACACTGAAGCTTTCTTT CASNSGLERVNTEAFF NA TRBV6-6 16 NA TRBJ1-1
TGTGCCAGCAGTTCCCCTGGGAGGAGAGACTATGGCTACACCTTC CASSSPGRRDYGYTF NA TRBV28 15 NA TRBJ1-2
TGTGCCAGCAGCTCAGGGGGCATATCAAGCTACGAGCAGTACTTC CASSSGGISSYEQYF NA TRBV7-2 15 TRBD1 TRBJ2-7
TGTGCCATCAGCTTGACAGGGTTTGGCGAAAAACTGTTTTTT CAISLTGFGEKLFF once TRBV10-3 14 TRBD1 TRBJ1-4
TGTGCCAGCAGCGTAGATCAGGGTATAACCTACGAGCAGTACTTC CASSVDQGITYEQYF NA TRBV9 15 NA TRBJ2-7
TGTGCCAGTAGTATCGGCGGCAGGGGTGGTCAGCCCCAGCATTTT CASSIGGRGGQPQHF few TRBV19 15 NA TRBJ1-5
TGTGCCAGAAGGTATCTACAGGGGGCCTCACGGAATGAGCAGTTCTTC CARRYLQGASRNEQFF NA TRBV5-3 16 TRBD1 TRBJ2-1
TGTGCCAGCAGTCACCGGGACAGGGGGCTCAATGAGCAGTTCTTC CASSHRDRGLNEQFF NA TRBV27 15 TRBD1 TRBJ2-1
TGTGCCAGCAGTTCAGCCGGCGGCGGAGAAAAACTGTTTTTT CASSSAGGGEKLFF NA TRBV6-5 14 NA TRBJ1-4
TGTGCCAGCAGTTCTAGGGGCTATGGCTACACCTTC CASSSRGYGYTF few TRBV7-8 12 NA TRBJ1-2
TGTGCCAGCAGCCCTAACATCGGACAGGGGGTCACTGAAGCTTTCTTT CASSPNIGQGVTEAFF NA TRBV7-6 16 TRBD1 TRBJ1-1
TGTGCCAGCAGCCTGTTCGCGGGAGGGATGTACGAGCAGTACTTC CASSLFAGGMYEQYF NA TRBV5-4 15 TRBD2 TRBJ2-7
TGTGCCAGCAGCCCTAACCCGAATCAGCCCCAGCATTTT CASSPNPNQPQHF NA TRBV28 13 NA TRBJ1-5
TGCGCCAGCAGTGAGTCGCGAACCTACGAGCAGTACTTC CASSESRTYEQYF NA TRBV10-2 13 NA TRBJ2-7
TGTGCCAGCAGCTTACAGGGTATGGACGAGCAGTACTTC CASSLQGMDEQYF NA TRBV9 13 NA TRBJ2-7
TGTGCCAGCAGCCTCACGGACAGCTCCTACGAGCAGTACTTC CASSLTDSSYEQYF NA TRBV7-9 14 NA TRBJ2-7
TGCAGCATACGGGACGGGCAAGAGACCCAGTACTTC CSIRDGQETQYF NA TRBV29-1 12 NA TRBJ2-5
TGTGCCTGGGTAAAGGGCGGGGATTCACCCCTCCACTTT CAWVKGGDSPLHF NA TRBV30 13 NA TRBJ1-6
TGTGCCAGCAGCAATAGCGGGAGGGCCTTTGGAGAGACCCAGTACTTC CASSNSGRAFGETQYF NA TRBV5-6 16 TRBD2 TRBJ2-5
TGTGCCAGCAGCCTCGGACCCGAAGGGGGCGAGCAGTACTTC CASSLGPEGGEQYF NA TRBV11-1 14 NA TRBJ2-7
TGTGCCAGCAGCTTGAGTTTCGCGGGGCAAACTCGAGGGCAGTACTTC CASSLSFAGQTRGQYF NA TRBV7-9 16 NA TRBJ2-7
TGCAGCGTTGAAGGACAGAGTGAAAAACTGTTTTTT CSVEGQSEKLFF once TRBV29-1 12 NA TRBJ1-4
TGTGCCAGCTCACCACCGACAGGGGCACGGGGAGAGACCCAGTACTTC CASSPPTGARGETQYF once TRBV18 16 TRBD1 TRBJ2-5
TGTGCCAGCAGCGTAAGAGGGACCGGATACAATGAGCAGTTCTTC CASSVRGTGYNEQFF NA TRBV9 15 NA TRBJ2-1
TGTGCCAGCAGTGAAGGACAGGGGGCTGAGAAGCCCCAGCATTTT CASSEGQGAEKPQHF few TRBV6-1 15 TRBD1 TRBJ1-5
TGTGCCAGCAGTGAAACCACTAGACAGGGCTATGGCTACACCTTC CASSETTRQGYGYTF NA TRBV6-1 15 TRBD1 TRBJ1-2
TGTGCCAGCAGCCCTAACTCCGGGACAGGATTAGATGGCTACACCTTC CASSPNSGTGLDGYTF NA TRBV4-2 16 TRBD1 TRBJ1-2
TGTGCCAGTAGTAAAACAGCGGGAGGACCTTACAATGAGCAGTTCTTC CASSKTAGGPYNEQFF NA TRBV19 16 TRBD2 TRBJ2-1